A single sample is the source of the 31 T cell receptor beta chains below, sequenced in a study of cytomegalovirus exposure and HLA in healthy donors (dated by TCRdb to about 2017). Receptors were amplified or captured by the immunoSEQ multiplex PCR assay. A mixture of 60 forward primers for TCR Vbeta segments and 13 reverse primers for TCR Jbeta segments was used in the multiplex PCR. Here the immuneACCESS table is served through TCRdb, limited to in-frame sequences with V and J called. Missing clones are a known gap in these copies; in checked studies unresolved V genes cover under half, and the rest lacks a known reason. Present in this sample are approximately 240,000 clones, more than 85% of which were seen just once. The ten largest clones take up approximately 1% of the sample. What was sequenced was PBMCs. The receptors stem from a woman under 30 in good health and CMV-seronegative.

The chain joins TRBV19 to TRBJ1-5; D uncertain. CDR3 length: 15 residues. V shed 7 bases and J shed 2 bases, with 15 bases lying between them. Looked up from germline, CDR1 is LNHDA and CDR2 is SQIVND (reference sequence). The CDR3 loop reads CASNARPGGNQPQHF. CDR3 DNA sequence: TGTGCCAGTAATGCCCGTCCCGGGGGCAATCAGCCCCAGCATTTT. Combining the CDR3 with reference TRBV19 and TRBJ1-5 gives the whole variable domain DGGITQSPKYLFRKEGQNVTLSCEQNLNHDAMYWYRQDPGQGLRLIYYSQIVNDFQKGDIAEGYSVSREKKESFPLTVTSAQKNPTAFYLCASNARPGGNQPQHFGDGTRLSIL.

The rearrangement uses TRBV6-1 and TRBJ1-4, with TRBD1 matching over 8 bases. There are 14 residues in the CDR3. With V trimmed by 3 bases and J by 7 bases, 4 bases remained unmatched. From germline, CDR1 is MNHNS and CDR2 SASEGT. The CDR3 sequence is CASSDRGLAEKLFF. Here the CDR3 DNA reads TGTGCCAGCAGTGACAGGGGGCTGGCTGAAAAACTGTTTTTT.

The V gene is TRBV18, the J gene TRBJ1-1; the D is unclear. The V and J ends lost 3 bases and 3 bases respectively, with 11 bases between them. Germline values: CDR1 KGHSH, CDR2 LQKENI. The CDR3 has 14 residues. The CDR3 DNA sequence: TGTGCCAGCTCACCGCTGGCGGCGGACACTGAAGCTTTCTTT. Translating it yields CASSPLAADTEAFF.

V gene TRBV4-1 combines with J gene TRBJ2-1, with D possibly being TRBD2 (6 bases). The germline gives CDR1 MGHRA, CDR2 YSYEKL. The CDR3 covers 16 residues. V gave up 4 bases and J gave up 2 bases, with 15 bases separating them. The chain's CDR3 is CASSRSVAVTYNEQFF. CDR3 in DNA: TGCGCCAGCAGCCGAAGCGTAGCGGTTACCTACAATGAGCAGTTCTTC.

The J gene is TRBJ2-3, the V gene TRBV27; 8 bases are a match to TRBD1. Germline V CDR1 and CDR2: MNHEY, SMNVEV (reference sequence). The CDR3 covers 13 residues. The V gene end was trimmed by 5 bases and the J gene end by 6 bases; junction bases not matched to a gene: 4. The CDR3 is CASSNYRGDTQYF. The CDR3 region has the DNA TGTGCCAGCAGTAACTACAGGGGGGATACGCAGTATTTT.

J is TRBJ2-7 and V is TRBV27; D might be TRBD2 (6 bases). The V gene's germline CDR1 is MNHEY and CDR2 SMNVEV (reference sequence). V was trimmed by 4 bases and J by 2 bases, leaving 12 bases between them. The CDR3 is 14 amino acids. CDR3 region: CASSWGGETYEQYF. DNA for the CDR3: TGTGCCAGCAGTTGGGGCGGGGAAACCTACGAGCAGTACTTC.

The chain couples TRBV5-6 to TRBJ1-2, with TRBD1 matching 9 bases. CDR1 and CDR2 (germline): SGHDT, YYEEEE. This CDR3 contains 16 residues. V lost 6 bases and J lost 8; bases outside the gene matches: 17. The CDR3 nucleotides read TGTGCCAGCACCCTGATAAGGACAGGGGCAGGAGTCGGCTACACCTTC. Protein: CASTLIRTGAGVGYTF.

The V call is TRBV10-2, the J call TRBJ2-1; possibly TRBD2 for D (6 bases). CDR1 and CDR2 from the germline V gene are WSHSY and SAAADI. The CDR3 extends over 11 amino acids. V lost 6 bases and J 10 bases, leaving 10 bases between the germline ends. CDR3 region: CASSNGGEQFF. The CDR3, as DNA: TGCGCCAGCAGCAACGGAGGGGAGCAGTTCTTC.

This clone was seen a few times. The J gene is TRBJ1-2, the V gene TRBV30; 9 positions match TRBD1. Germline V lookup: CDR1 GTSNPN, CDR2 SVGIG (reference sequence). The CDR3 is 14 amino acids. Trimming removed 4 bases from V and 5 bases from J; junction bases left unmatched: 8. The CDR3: CAWKAGQGQYGYTF. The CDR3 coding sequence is TGTGCCTGGAAAGCGGGACAGGGCCAGTATGGCTACACCTTC.

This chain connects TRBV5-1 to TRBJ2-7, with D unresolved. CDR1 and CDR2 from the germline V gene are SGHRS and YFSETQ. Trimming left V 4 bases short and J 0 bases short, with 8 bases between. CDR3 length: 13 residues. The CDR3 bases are TGCGCCAGCAGCCCTCTGAGCTCCTACGAGCAGTACTTC. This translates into CASSPLSSYEQYF. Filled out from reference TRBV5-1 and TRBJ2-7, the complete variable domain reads KAGVTQTPRYLIKTRGQQVTLSCSPISGHRSVSWYQQTPGQGLQFLFEYFSETQRNKGNFPGRFSGRQFSNSRSEMNVSTLELGDSALYLCASSPLSSYEQYFGPGTRLTVT.

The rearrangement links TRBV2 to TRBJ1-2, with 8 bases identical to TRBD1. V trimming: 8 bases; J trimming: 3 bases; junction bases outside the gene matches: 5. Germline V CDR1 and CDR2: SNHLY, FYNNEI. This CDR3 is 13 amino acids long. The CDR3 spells CASGGQGYYGYTF. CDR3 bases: TGTGCCAGCGGCGGACAGGGATACTATGGCTACACCTTC.

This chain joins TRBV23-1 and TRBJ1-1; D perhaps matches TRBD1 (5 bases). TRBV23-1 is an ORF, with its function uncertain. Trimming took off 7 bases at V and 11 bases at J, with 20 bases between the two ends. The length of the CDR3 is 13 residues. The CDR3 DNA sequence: TGCGCCAGCACCCGCAGACAGCCCCGGCGGGCTTTCTTT. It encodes CASTRRQPRRAFF.

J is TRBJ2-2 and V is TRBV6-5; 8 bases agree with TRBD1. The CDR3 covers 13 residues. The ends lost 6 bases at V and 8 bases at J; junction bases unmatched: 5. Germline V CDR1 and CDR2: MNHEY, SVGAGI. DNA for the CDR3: TGTGCCAGCAGCCCCCGGGACAGGGGGGAGCTGTTTTTT. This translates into CASSPRDRGELFF.

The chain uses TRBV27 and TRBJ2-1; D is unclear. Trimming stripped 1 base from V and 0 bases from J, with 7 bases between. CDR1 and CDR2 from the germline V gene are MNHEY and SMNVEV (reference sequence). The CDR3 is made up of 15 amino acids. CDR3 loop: CASSLFWSSYNEQFF. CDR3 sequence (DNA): TGTGCCAGCAGTTTATTCTGGAGCTCCTACAATGAGCAGTTCTTC.

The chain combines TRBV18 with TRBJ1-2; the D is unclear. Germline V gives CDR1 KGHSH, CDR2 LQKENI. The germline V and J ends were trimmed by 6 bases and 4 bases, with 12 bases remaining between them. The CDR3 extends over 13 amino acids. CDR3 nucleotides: TGTGCCAGCTCCCCTAGGATCAGCTATGGCTACACCTTC. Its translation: CASSPRISYGYTF. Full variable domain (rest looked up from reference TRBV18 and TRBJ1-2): NAGVMQNPRHLVRRRGQEARLRCSPMKGHSHVYWYRQLPEEGLKFMVYLQKENIIDESGMPKERFSAEFPKEGPSILRIQQVVRGDSAAYFCASSPRISYGYTFGSGTRLTVV.

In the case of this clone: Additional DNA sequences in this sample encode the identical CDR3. CDR3: CSARGVRTQYF. Written as DNA, the CDR3 is TGCAGTGCTAGGGGAGTCCGTACGCAGTATTTT. V and J are TRBV20-1 and TRBJ2-3; a possible D gene is TRBD2 (5 bases). Germline lookup yields CDR1 DFQATT and CDR2 SNEGSKA (reference sequence). Trimming cost V 3 bases and J 8 bases, with 9 bases left between them. The CDR3 sequence is 11 residues long.

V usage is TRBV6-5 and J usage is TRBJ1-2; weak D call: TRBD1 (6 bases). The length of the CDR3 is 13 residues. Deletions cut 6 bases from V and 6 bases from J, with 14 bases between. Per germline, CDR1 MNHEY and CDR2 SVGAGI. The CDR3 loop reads CASSPRKGDGYTF. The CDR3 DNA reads TGTGCCAGCAGCCCAAGAAAGGGGGATGGCTACACCTTC.

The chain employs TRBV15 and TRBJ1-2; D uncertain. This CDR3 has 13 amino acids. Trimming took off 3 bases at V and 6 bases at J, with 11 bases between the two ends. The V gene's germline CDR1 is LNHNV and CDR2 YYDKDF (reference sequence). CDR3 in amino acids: CATSRQESHGYTF. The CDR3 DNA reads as TGTGCCACCAGCAGGCAGGAATCCCATGGCTACACCTTC.

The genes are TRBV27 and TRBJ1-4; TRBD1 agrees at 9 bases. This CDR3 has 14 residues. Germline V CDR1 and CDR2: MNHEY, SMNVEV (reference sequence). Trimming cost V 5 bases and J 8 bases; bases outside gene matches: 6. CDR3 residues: CASSRTGVGEKLFF. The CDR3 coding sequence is TGTGCCAGCAGTCGGACAGGGGTAGGGGAAAAACTGTTTTTT.

The CDR3 nucleotides are TGTGCCAGCAGCCTCGTGACAGGGGGTCATGAAAAACTGTTTTTT. It translates to CASSLVTGGHEKLFF. V is TRBV14 and J is TRBJ1-4; TRBD1 matches at 9 bases. The CDR3 has 15 amino acids. The ends lost 4 bases at V and 6 bases at J; junction bases unmatched: 6. The germline V gene encodes CDR1 SGHDN and CDR2 FVKESK.

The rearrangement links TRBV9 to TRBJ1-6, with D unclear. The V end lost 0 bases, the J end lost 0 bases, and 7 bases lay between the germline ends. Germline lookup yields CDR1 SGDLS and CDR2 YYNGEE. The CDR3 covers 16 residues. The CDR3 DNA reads TGTGCCAGCAGCGTAGACATCACCTCCTATAATTCACCCCTCCACTTT. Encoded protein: CASSVDITSYNSPLHF.

CDR3 protein: CASRETGVAGELFF. The CDR3 nucleotides read TGTGCCAGCAGAGAAACAGGGGTGGCCGGGGAGCTGTTTTTT. The chain couples TRBV9 to TRBJ2-2; 7 bases line up with TRBD1. The J segment lost 6 bases and the V segment lost 5 bases, leaving 7 bases of the junction unmatched. CDR1 is SGDLS, CDR2 YYNGEE, per germline. This CDR3 has 14 amino acids.

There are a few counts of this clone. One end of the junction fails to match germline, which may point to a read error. The CDR3 reads CASSQRAGATQNF. DNA of the CDR3: TGTGCCAGCAGCCAACGAGCGGGAGCTACCCAGAATTTT. This chain uses TRBV4-2 with TRBJ2-3, with 8 bases matching TRBD2. Germline lookup yields CDR1 LGHNA and CDR2 YNFKEQ. CDR3 length equals 13 residues.

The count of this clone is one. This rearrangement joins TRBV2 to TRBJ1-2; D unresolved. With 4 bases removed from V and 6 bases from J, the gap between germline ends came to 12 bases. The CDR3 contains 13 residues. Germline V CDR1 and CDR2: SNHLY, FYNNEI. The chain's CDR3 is CASSVATADGYTF. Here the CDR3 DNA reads TGTGCCAGCAGTGTGGCTACCGCGGATGGCTACACCTTC.

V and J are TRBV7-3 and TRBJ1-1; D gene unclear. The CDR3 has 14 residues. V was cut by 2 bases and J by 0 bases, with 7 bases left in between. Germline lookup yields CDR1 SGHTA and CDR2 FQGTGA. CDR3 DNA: TGTGCCAGCAGCTTACACAGTATGAACACTGAAGCTTTCTTT. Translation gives CASSLHSMNTEAFF. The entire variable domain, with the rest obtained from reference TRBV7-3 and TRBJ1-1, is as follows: GAGVSQTPSNKVTEKGKYVELRCDPISGHTALYWYRQSLGQGPEFLIYFQGTGAADDSGLPNDRFFAVRPEGSVSTLKIQRTERGDSAVYLCASSLHSMNTEAFFGQGTRLTVV.

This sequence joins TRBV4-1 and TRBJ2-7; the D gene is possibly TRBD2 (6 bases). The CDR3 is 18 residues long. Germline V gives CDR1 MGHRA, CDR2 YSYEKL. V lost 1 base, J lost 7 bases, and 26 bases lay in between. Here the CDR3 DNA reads TGCGCCAGCAGCCAAGGATCCGCGGAGGGAAAACCCCGATTGGAGCAGTACTTC. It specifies CASSQGSAEGKPRLEQYF.

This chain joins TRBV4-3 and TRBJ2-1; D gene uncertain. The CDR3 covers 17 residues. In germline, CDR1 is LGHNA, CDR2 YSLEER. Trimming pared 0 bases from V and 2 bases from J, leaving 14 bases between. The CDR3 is CASSQEPPQTAYNEQFF. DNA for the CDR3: TGCGCCAGCAGCCAAGAGCCCCCCCAAACGGCCTACAATGAGCAGTTCTTC.

The CDR3 DNA reads TGTGCCAGCAGCCAAGATGGGACATGGGCGAGAGACGACTATGGCTACACCTTC. Its protein product is CASSQDGTWARDDYGYTF. The chain carries TRBV4-2 and TRBJ1-2, with D tentatively TRBD1 (6 bases). CDR1 and CDR2 (germline): LGHNA, YNFKEQ. V was pared by 0 bases and J by 3 bases, with 20 bases between. The CDR3 runs 18 residues.

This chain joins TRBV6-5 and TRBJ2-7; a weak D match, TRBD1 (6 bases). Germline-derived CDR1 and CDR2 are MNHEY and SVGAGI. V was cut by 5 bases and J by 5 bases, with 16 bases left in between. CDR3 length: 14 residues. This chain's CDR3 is CASSNRVKGDEQYF. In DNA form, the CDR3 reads TGTGCCAGCAGTAACCGGGTAAAGGGGGACGAGCAGTACTTC.

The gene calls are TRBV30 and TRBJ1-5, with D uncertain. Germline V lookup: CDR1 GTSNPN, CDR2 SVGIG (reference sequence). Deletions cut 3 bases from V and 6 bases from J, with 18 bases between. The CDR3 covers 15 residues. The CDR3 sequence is CAWRPGGRAGQPQHF. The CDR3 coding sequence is TGTGCCTGGAGACCCGGCGGTAGAGCCGGTCAGCCCCAGCATTTT.

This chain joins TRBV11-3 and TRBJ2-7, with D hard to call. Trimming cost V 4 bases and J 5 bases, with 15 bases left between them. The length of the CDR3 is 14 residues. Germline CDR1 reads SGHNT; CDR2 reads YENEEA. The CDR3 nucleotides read TGTGCCAGCAGCTCCGCGGATCAAGCTGACGAGCAGTACTTC. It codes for CASSSADQADEQYF. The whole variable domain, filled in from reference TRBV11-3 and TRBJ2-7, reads EAGVVQSPRYKIIEKKQPVAFWCNPISGHNTLYWYLQNLGQGPELLIRYENEEAVDDSQLPKDRFSAERLKGVDSTLKIQPAELGDSAVYLCASSSADQADEQYFGPGTRLTVT.